Only a few counts were recorded for the clone carrying this T cell receptor (beta chain). Its antigen is unidentified. These data come from a study of T-cell memory formation after mild COVID-19. Whole-study results and caveats: Detection of some responders pre-infection suggested pre-existing cross-reactive memory T cells participated. Whether second-wave clones peaking at day 37 were SARS-CoV-2 specific went unconfirmed.

MiXCR, run by TCRdb on the 5' RACE reads, gives a single entry per CDR3 protein. The table shows 200,000 to 300,000 distinct CDR3 sequences, with 16% occurring only once. The origin of this receptor is a man in his late teens or twenties who had mild COVID-19 (a few samples of this study predate the infection). Cell type and time point are not known. Material for sequencing was PBMCs or a T cell subset sorted from them (not recorded which).

CDR3 in DNA: TGCAGCGTCCTCCCGGGACTAGCCAATGAGCAGTTCTTC. This codes for CSVLPGLANEQFF. V and J are TRBV29-1 and TRBJ2-1, with TRBD2 identical over 9 bases. After removal of 6 bases from V and 6 bases from J, the junction contained 6 bases not matched to a gene. This CDR3 has 13 amino acids. From germline, CDR1 is SQVTM and CDR2 ANQGSEA.